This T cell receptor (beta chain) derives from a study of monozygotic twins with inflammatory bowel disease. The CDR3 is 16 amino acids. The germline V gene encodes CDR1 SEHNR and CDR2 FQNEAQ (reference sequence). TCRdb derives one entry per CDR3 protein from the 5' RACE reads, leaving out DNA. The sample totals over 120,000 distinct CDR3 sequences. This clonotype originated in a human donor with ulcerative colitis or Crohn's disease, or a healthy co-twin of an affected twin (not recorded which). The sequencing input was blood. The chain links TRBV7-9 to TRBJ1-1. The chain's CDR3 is CASSSRSGGRNTEAFF.